Listed below are T cell receptor beta chains from one sample, sequenced in a study of Ad26.COV2.S vaccination and SARS-CoV-2 variants. The assay was immunoSEQ multiplex PCR, and TCRdb's table has in-frame clones only and misses some. The repertoire holds about 420,000 clones, with more than 75% as singletons. Specimen: peripheral blood, collected in a trial of Ad26.COV2.S vaccine versus placebo. The receptors were gathered from a person aged 18-65 years who received the Ad26.COV2.S COVID-19 vaccine or a placebo. Each CDR3 is given with its conserved first and last residue. The D gene is left open where the match is weak. Not all rows give a size; the values are once, few, many and, for expanded clones, a class.

>TRBJ1-2|.|few|TRBV4-1
TGCGCCAGCAGCCAAGTGGAGCGGCCTCGGGGCTACACCTTC
CASSQVERPRGYTF
>TRBJ1-1|.|few|TRBV19
TGTGCCAGTAGTACTATTGGGGGGGCGGACACTGAAGCTTTCTTT
CASSTIGGADTEAFF
>TRBJ2-5|TRBD2|.|TRBV6-1
TGTGCCAGCAGTGAAGGACTAGCGGGGGGGCCGGGAGAGACCCAGTACTTC
CASSEGLAGGPGETQYF
>TRBJ2-5|TRBD1|.|TRBV28
TGTGCCAGCACCCAGGGGACAGGGGGCTATGAGACCCAGTACTTC
CASTQGTGGYETQYF
>TRBJ1-1|TRBD1|.|TRBV2
TGTGCCAGCAGGGACAGGGAATCAGGCACTGAAGCTTTCTTT
CASRDRESGTEAFF
>TRBJ2-7|TRBD1|.|TRBV10-3
TGTGCCATCAGCAGTCGGACAGGTGACTACGAGCAGTACTTC
CAISSRTGDYEQYF
>TRBJ1-3|.|.|TRBV4-2
TGTGCCAGCAGCCAACCCGGGGGACTCTCTGGAAACACCATATATTTT
CASSQPGGLSGNTIYF
>TRBJ2-6|.|.|TRBV7-2
TGTGCCAGCAGCTTAAGGGGATCAGGGGCTGGGGCCAACGTCCTGACTTTC
CASSLRGSGAGANVLTF
>TRBJ2-1|TRBD1|.|TRBV15
TGTGCCACCAGCAGAGGACAAGGGACAGGGCTCTACAATGAGCAGTTCTTC
CATSRGQGTGLYNEQFF
>TRBJ1-6|.|.|TRBV15
TGTGCCACCAGCAGAGACAGGGAGAATTCACCCCTCCACTTT
CATSRDRENSPLHF
>TRBJ2-5|TRBD2|.|TRBV5-4
TGTGCCAGCAGCTCTTCTATAGCGGGGGGAGAGACCCAGTACTTC
CASSSSIAGGETQYF
>TRBJ2-2|TRBD2|.|TRBV7-9
TGTGCCAGCAGCTCCCCACCACGGGGACTAGCGGTGAACACCGGGGAGCTGTTTTTT
CASSSPPRGLAVNTGELFF
>TRBJ2-7|TRBD1|.|TRBV9
TGTGCCAGCAGCGTAGGACAGGGGCAGGCCTACGAGCAGTACTTC
CASSVGQGQAYEQYF
>TRBJ1-1|.|.|TRBV19
TGTGCCAGTAGCATTCCGGGACTGGACACTGAAGCTTTCTTT
CASSIPGLDTEAFF
>TRBJ2-1|.|.|TRBV11-2
TGTGCCAGCAGCTTCTCTCCGGGATATTCTTCCTACAATGAGCAGTTCTTC
CASSFSPGYSSYNEQFF
>TRBJ1-2|.|.|TRBV19
TGTGCCAGTAATAAGGGGACGATGTACGGCTACACCTTC
CASNKGTMYGYTF
>TRBJ1-5|.|.|TRBV3-1/TRBV3-2
TGTGCCAGCAGTCCGACAGTCCATAGCAATCAGCCCCAGCATTTT
CASSPTVHSNQPQHF
>TRBJ2-2|.|.|TRBV6-6
TGTGCCAGCAGTTACAGTTCGGTAACCGGGGAGCTGTTTTTT
CASSYSSVTGELFF
>TRBJ2-7|.|.|TRBV13
TGTGCCAGCAGCCTAACGACAGAAATCTACGAGCAGTACTTC
CASSLTTEIYEQYF
>TRBJ2-6|.|once|TRBV7-2
TGTGCCAGCACCTTGTCTTCTGGGGCCAACGTCCTGACTTTC
CASTLSSGANVLTF
>TRBJ2-6|TRBD1|.|TRBV5-6
TGTGCCAGCAGCTTTGGGGACAGGGTGAGCTCTGGGGCCAACGTCCTGACTTTC
CASSFGDRVSSGANVLTF
>TRBJ1-3|.|.|TRBV21-1
TGTGCCAGCAGCAATTTTTATCGGACAACTCGCTCTGGAAACACCATATATTTT
CASSNFYRTTRSGNTIYF
>TRBJ2-2|.|.|TRBV30
TGTGCCTGGGGATTAGGGGGAGCCGGGGAGCTGTTTTTT
CAWGLGGAGELFF
>TRBJ1-6|TRBD1|.|TRBV5-6
TGTGCCAGCAGCGGACGGACAGGGGCGCATTCACCCCTCCACTTT
CASSGRTGAHSPLHF
>TRBJ1-2|.|once|TRBV30
TGTGCCTGGAGTGGGGGGGCAGATGGCTACACCTTC
CAWSGGADGYTF
>TRBJ1-1|TRBD1|.|TRBV13
TGTGCCAGCAGCCCCCGGGACAGGGGGCCCCCTGAAGCTTTCTTT
CASSPRDRGPPEAFF
>TRBJ2-7|.|once|TRBV9
TGTGCCAGCAACGTTGACGGGAGAATTTCCTACGAGCAGTACTTC
CASNVDGRISYEQYF
>TRBJ1-6|.|.|TRBV27
TGTGCCAGCAGTTTAGGTGGGATTAATTCACCCCTCCACTTT
CASSLGGINSPLHF
>TRBJ2-2|.|.|TRBV12-5
TGTGCTAGTGGTTTCTTTGTACGGTCTTCTGGGGGGCTGGACACCGGGGAGCTGTTTTTT
CASGFFVRSSGGLDTGELFF
>TRBJ2-3|.|.|TRBV5-1
TGCGCCAGCAGCTTAAGGACTACCACAGATACGCAGTATTTT
CASSLRTTTDTQYF
>TRBJ1-5|.|.|TRBV12-3/TRBV12-4
TGTGCCAGCAGTTTAAATGGCAATCAGCCCCAGCATTTT
CASSLNGNQPQHF
>TRBJ2-1|TRBD1|.|TRBV2
TGTGCCAGCAGTACAGACAGGGGGTCCTACAATGAGCAGTTCTTC
CASSTDRGSYNEQFF
>TRBJ2-1|TRBD2|.|TRBV6-5
TGTGCCAGCAGTCCCGCGAGCGGGGGTATGCATGAGCAGTTCTTC
CASSPASGGMHEQFF
>TRBJ1-1|TRBD1|.|TRBV3-1/TRBV3-2
TGTGCCAGCAGCCACGAAATGGGACAGAGCTTGAACACTGAAGCTTTCTTT
CASSHEMGQSLNTEAFF
>TRBJ1-1|.|.|TRBV19
TGTGCCAGTAGTATAAAGGGGAGGACTGAAGCTTTCTTT
CASSIKGRTEAFF
>TRBJ2-5|.|.|TRBV7-2
TGTGCCAGCAGCCAACTCCCCCTACCGGGGACCGGGGACCAGACCCAGTACTTC
CASSQLPLPGTGDQTQYF
>TRBJ1-4|.|.|TRBV9
TGTGCCAGCAGCCCAGCCGCCCCGACGGGGGAAAAACTGTTTTTT
CASSPAAPTGEKLFF
>TRBJ2-3|.|.|TRBV4-1
TGCGCCAGCAGCCAAGCTTCACCCAGGTTAGCGGTGCAGTATTTT
CASSQASPRLAVQYF
>TRBJ2-1|TRBD2|.|TRBV19
TGTGCCAGTAGTACCCCTACGGGGGGTGGTGTTGAGCAGTTCTTC
CASSTPTGGGVEQFF
>TRBJ2-5|TRBD2|.|TRBV9
TGTGCCAGCAGCCCCAACCCAACTAGCGGCCAAGAGACCCAGTACTTC
CASSPNPTSGQETQYF